The T cell receptor (beta chain) under discussion was sequenced for a study of blood T cell repertoires in COVID-19. This CDR3 is 14 amino acids long. The V gene's germline CDR1 is SQVTM and CDR2 ANQGSEA. Trimming left V 6 bases short and J 1 base short, with 14 bases between. Authors' analysis steps: Quantification of nucleated cells was approximated via reference gene primer amplification. Clones were sequenced by immunoSEQ multiplex PCR, and TCRdb holds only the in-frame ones, with some missing. That table supplies the V and J calls and clone size; D and trimming were determined from the DNA. This repertoire shows under 200,000 clones, roughly 80% found once; its top ten account for about 5.3%.

Sequencing input: PBMCs or T cells enriched from blood (not recorded which). The chain recombines TRBV29-1 with TRBJ2-3; a weak D match, TRBD2 (7 bases). The source of this sequence is a woman between 40 and 50 years old with acute COVID-19. CDR3 DNA sequence: TGCAGCGTGGGGGGGGCCGTGGGCACAGATACGCAGTATTTT. It translates to CSVGGAVGTDTQYF.